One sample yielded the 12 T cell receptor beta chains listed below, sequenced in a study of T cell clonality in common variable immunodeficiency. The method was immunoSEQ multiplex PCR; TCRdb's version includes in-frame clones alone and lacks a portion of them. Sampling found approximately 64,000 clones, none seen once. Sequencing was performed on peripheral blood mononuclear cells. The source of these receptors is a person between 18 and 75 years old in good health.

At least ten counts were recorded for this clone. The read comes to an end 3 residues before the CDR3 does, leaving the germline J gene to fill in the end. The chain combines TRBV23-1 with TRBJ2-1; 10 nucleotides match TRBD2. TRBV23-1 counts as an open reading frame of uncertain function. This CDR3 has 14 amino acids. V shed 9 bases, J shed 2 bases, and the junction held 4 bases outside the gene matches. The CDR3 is CARSGRVTYNEQFF. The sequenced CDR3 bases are TGCGCCAGGAGCGGGAGGGTCACCTACAATGAG.

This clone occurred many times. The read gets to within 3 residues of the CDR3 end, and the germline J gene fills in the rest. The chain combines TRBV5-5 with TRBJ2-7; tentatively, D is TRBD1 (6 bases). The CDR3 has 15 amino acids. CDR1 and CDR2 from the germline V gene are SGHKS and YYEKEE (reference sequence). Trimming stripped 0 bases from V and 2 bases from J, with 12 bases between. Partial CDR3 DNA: TGTGCCAGCAGCTTGGGACAGGCGGTCACCTACGAG. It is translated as CASSLGQAVTYE. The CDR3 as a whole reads CASSLGQAVTYEQYF.

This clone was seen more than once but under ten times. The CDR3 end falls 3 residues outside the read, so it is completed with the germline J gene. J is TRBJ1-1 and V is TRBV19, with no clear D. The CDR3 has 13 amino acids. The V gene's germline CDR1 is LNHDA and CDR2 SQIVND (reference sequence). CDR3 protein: CASHHLDEREAFF. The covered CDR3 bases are TGTGCCAGTCACCATCTGGATGAGCGCGAA.

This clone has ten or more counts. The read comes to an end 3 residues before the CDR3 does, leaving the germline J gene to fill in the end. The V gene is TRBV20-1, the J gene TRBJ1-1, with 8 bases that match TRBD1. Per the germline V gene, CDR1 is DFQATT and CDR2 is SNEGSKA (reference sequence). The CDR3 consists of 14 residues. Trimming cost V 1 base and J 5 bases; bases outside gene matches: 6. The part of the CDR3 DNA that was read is TGCAGTGCTAGAGGGACAGGGAGTGGGACTGAA. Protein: CSARGTGSGTE. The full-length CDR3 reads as CSARGTGSGTEAFF.

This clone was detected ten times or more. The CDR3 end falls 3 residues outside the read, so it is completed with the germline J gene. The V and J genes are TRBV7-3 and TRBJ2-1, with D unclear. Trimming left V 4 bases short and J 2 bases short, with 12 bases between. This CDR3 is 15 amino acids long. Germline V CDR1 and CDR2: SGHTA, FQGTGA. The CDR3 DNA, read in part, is TGTGCCAGCAGCTCTCAGCGCCGGCCCTACAATGAG. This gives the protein CASSSQRRPYNE. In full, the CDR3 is CASSSQRRPYNEQFF.

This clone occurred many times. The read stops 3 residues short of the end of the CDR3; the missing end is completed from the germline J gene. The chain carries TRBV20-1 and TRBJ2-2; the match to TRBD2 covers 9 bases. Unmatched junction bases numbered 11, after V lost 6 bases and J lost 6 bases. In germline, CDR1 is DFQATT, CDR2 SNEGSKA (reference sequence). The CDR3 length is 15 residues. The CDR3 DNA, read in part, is TGCAGTGCCTATACGGCGGGAGGGTCCCCCGGGGAG. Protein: CSAYTAGGSPGE. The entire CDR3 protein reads CSAYTAGGSPGELFF.

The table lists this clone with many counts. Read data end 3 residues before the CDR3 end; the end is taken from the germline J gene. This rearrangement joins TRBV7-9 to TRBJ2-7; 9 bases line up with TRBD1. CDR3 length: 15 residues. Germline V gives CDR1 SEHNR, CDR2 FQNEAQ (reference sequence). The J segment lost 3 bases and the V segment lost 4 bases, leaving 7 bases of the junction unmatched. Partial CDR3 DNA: TGTGCCAGCAGCTCCATCGGGACAGGGTACTACGAG. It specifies CASSSIGTGYYE. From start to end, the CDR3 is CASSSIGTGYYEQYF.

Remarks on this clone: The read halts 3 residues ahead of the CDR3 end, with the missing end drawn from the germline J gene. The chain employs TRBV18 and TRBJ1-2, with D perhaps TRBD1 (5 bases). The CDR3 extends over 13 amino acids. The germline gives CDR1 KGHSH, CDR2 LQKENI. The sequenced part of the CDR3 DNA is TGTGCCAGCTCACCCGGGACTAGCGGCGAC. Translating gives CASSPGTSGD. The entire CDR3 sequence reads CASSPGTSGDYTF.

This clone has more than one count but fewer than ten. CDR3 DNA, as far as it was read: TGTGCCAGCAGCTTCCTCTGGCCCGAG. Amino acid sequence: CASSFLWPE. The whole CDR3 sequence is CASSFLWPEQYF. This chain joins TRBV7-8 and TRBJ2-7; D is uncertain. The CDR3 end lies 3 residues beyond the end of the read and is filled in from the germline J gene. With 3 bases removed from V and 6 bases from J, the gap between germline ends came to 9 bases. The CDR3 covers 12 residues. In germline, CDR1 is SGHVS, CDR2 FQNEAQ.

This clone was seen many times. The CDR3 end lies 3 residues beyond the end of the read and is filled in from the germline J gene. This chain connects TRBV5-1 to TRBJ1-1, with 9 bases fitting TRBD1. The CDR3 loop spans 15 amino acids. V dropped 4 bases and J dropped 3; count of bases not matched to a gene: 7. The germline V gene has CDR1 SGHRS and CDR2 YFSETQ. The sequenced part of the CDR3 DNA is TGCGCCAGCAGCGCGTACAGGGGGCGCGACACTGAA. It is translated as CASSAYRGRDTE. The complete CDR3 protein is CASSAYRGRDTEAFF.

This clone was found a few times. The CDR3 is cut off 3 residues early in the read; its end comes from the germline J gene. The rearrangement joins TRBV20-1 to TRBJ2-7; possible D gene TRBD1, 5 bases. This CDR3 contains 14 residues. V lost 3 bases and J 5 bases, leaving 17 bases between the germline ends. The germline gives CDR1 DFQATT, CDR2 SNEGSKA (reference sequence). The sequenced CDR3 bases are TGCAGTGCTAGTAAAACAGGAAGACGGGACGAG. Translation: CSASKTGRRDE. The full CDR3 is CSASKTGRRDEQYF.

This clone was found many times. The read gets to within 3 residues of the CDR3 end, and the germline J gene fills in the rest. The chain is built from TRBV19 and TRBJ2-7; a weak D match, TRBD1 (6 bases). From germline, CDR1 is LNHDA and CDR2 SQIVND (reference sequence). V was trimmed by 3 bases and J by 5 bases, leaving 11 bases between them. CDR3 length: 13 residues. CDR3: CASSISGTNEQYF. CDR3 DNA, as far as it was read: TGTGCCAGTAGTATTTCCGGGACAAACGAG. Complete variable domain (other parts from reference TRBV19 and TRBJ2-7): DGGITQSPKYLFRKEGQNVTLSCEQNLNHDAMYWYRQDPGQGLRLIYYSQIVNDFQKGDIAEGYSVSREKKESFPLTVTSAQKNPTAFYLCASSISGTNEQYFGPGTRLTVT.